The T cell receptor beta chain described here comes from a study of blood T cell repertoires in COVID-19. Study context: Spain, Italy and the United States supplied samples that represented acute and convalescent COVID-19. PBMCs, B-cell-depleted T cells, or T cells were the source of the cDNA or gDNA that made up the material.

Method: immunoSEQ multiplex PCR; TCRdb's copy keeps in-frame clones and lacks some. Of 200,000 or so clones in the sample, 70% to 90% were seen once. A Seattle source enrolled patients during active infection and followed them longitudinally. Germline CDR1 DFQATT, CDR2 SNEGSKA (reference sequence). V shed 3 bases and J shed 3 bases, with 16 bases lying between them. The CDR3 spans 15 residues. The specimen sequenced was peripheral blood. The J gene is TRBJ2-3, the V gene TRBV20-1, with D hard to call. The TCR sequence derives from a person aged 65-85 years with COVID-19, enrolled during active disease. CDR3 DNA sequence: TGCAGTGCTAGTCGAGGTACCTTTCCGACAGATACGCAGTATTTT. It yields the protein CSASRGTFPTDTQYF.